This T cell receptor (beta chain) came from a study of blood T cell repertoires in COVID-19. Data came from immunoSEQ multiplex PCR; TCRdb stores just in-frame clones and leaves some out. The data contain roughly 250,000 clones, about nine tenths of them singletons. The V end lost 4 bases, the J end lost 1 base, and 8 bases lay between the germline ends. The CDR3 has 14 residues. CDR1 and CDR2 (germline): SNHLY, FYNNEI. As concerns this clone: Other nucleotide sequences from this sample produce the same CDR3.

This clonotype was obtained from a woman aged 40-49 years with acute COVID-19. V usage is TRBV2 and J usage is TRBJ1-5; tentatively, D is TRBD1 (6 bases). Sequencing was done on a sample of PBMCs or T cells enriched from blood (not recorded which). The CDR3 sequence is CASSGTASNQPQHF. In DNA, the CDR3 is TGTGCCAGCAGTGGGACAGCGAGCAATCAGCCCCAGCATTTT.